This T cell receptor beta chain was sequenced in a study of human T cells and chemical hapten exposure. Study-wide findings and caveats: High-frequency TCRs, those above 1 in 1000, stayed the same after DPC sensitization. Patch test score rose with PT1 expanded TCRs, significant at 8, 16, 32, not 4.

This clonotype was detected a few times. Its antigen is still unknown. Time point given: patch test 1, 2 weeks after DPC sensitization. As for treatment: therapeutic diphenylcyclopropenone sensitization with weekly scalp DPC. Blood sampling preceded each patch test application. Original handling: A per-sample median of around 100,000 TCRs was observed, with a range of roughly 20,000 to 750,000. TCRdb itself ran the RACE reads through MiXCR, one entry per CDR3 protein. The V and J calls, along with clone size, are taken from TCRdb and not from the paper's own processing. Here the sample spans 70,000 to 80,000 distinct CDR3 sequences, about 31% being singletons. The sequenced sample was whole blood, obtained in connection with sensitization to the hapten diphenylcyclopropenone (DPC). This TCR was recovered from a man between 40 and 49 years old with alopecia areata. Some clones in this sample may be carry-over from other donors' samples.

CDR3 nucleotide sequence: TGCGCCAGCAGCCAAGAGGGAGGGCCAACTAATGAAAAACTGTTTTTT. This translates into CASSQEGGPTNEKLFF. V is TRBV4-1 and J is TRBJ1-4; no reliable D call. CDR1 is MGHRA, CDR2 YSYEKL, per germline. Trimming left V 0 bases short and J 0 bases short, with 8 bases between. The CDR3 loop spans 16 amino acids.